One and the same sample provided the 20 T cell receptor beta chains below, sequenced in a study of blood T cells in healthy people across ages. The second PCR ran roughly 6 to 11 cycles with a sample-barcoded 5' primer and J-beta primers. In TCRdb, the 5' RACE reads were re-called with MiXCR into one record per CDR3 protein. The table has 1,300,000 or so distinct CDR3 sequences, approximately 63% seen once; the top ten hold about 6.7%. The specimen was blood. The receptor set was obtained from a man between 18 and 35 years old in good health.

This chain connects TRBV6-5 to TRBJ2-3; possible D gene TRBD2, 6 bases. Germline-derived CDR1 and CDR2 are MNHEY and SVGAGI. This CDR3 contains 14 residues. V was trimmed by 6 bases and J by 1 base, leaving 11 bases between them. The CDR3 sequence: CASRSSGRTDTQYF. As DNA, the CDR3 is TGTGCCAGCAGGTCGAGCGGGCGCACAGATACGCAGTATTTT.

The chain carries TRBV18 and TRBJ2-1, with 7 nucleotides matching TRBD1. The CDR3 sequence is 16 residues long. Unmatched junction bases numbered 11, after V lost 4 bases and J lost 5 bases. Germline CDR1 KGHSH, CDR2 LQKENI. This CDR3 is CASSRNLLGTDNEQFF. In DNA, the CDR3 is TGTGCCAGCTCACGGAATTTGCTCGGGACAGACAATGAGCAGTTCTTC. Variable domain in full (rest from reference TRBV18 and TRBJ2-1): NAGVMQNPRHLVRRRGQEARLRCSPMKGHSHVYWYRQLPEEGLKFMVYLQKENIIDESGMPKERFSAEFPKEGPSILRIQQVVRGDSAAYFCASSRNLLGTDNEQFFGPGTRLTVL.

The chain links TRBV20-1 to TRBJ1-2; no clear D. The V end lost 3 bases, the J end lost 0 bases, and 14 bases lay between the germline ends. The CDR3 contains 15 residues. Per germline, CDR1 DFQATT and CDR2 SNEGSKA (reference sequence). This chain's CDR3 is CSARASLQTNYGYTF. Written as DNA, the CDR3 is TGCAGTGCTAGGGCCAGCCTTCAAACTAACTATGGCTACACCTTC.

This chain uses TRBV18 with TRBJ2-3; 12 nucleotides match TRBD2. Looked up from germline, CDR1 is KGHSH and CDR2 is LQKENI. The length of the CDR3 is 16 residues. With 3 bases clipped from V and 2 bases from J, the junction kept 3 bases outside the gene matches. The CDR3 sequence: CASSPRTSGTTDTQYF. The CDR3 DNA is TGTGCCAGCTCACCGCGGACTAGCGGGACCACAGATACGCAGTATTTT.

This clonotype was recorded many times. The chain has TRBV4-3 and TRBJ2-7; 9 bases align to TRBD1. The CDR3 runs to 15 residues. V lost 0 bases and J lost 6; bases outside the gene matches: 6. Germline values: CDR1 LGHNA, CDR2 YSLEER. CDR3 residues: CASSQDFGTGSEQYF. Written as DNA, the CDR3 is TGCGCCAGCAGCCAAGATTTTGGGACAGGGAGCGAGCAGTACTTC.

This chain joins TRBV12-5 and TRBJ2-1; 11 positions agree with TRBD2. The CDR3 has 15 amino acids. The germline V gene has CDR1 LGHNT and CDR2 FRNRAP. Trimming removed 1 base from V and 6 bases from J; junction bases left unmatched: 2. The CDR3 bases are TGTGCTAGTGGTTTGGAACTAGCGGGAGCCAATGAGCAGTTCTTC. Translation: CASGLELAGANEQFF. The full variable domain, completed using reference TRBV12-5 and TRBJ2-1, is DARVTQTPRHKVTEMGQEVTMRCQPILGHNTVFWYRQTMMQGLELLAYFRNRAPLDDSGMPKDRFSAEMPDATLATLKIQPSEPRDSAVYFCASGLELAGANEQFFGPGTRLTVL.

The chain is built from TRBV9 and TRBJ2-7; D possibly corresponds to TRBD2 (5 bases). The CDR3 sequence is 14 residues long. Germline values: CDR1 SGDLS, CDR2 YYNGEE. V lost 4 bases, J lost 2 bases, and 13 bases lay in between. The CDR3 protein is CASSPTDGTYEQYF. CDR3 sequence (DNA): TGTGCCAGCAGCCCCACGGACGGGACCTACGAGCAGTACTTC.

In its sample, this clonotype was seen a few times. The rearrangement uses TRBV7-2 and TRBJ2-3; no definite D call. CDR1 is SGHTA and CDR2 is FQGNSA in the germline V gene. The CDR3 is 10 amino acids. V lost 7 bases, J lost 7 bases, and 6 bases lay in between. Written as DNA, the CDR3 is TGTGCCAGCAAGTTAAATACGCAGTATTTT. This gives the protein CASKLNTQYF.

This chain uses TRBV25-1 with TRBJ1-3; D possibly corresponds to TRBD1 (6 bases). Trimming took off 3 bases at V and 2 bases at J, with 11 bases between the two ends. The CDR3 loop spans 15 amino acids. Germline values: CDR1 MGHDK, CDR2 SYGVNS. CDR3 bases: TGTGCCAGCAGTGACGGGGGCAGTCCTGGAAACACCATATATTTT. Translation gives CASSDGGSPGNTIYF.

As to this clonotype: One end of the junction is discordant with germline, which a read error may explain. The chain links TRBV7-2 to TRBJ2-1; D remains unclear. The CDR3 runs 12 residues. Looked up from germline, CDR1 is SGHTA and CDR2 is FQGNSA. CDR3 loop: CASSPTYNERFF. In nucleotides, the CDR3 is TGTGCCAGCAGCCCGACTTACAATGAGCGGTTCTTC.

The gene calls are TRBV10-1 and TRBJ2-3; D is undetermined. Germline CDR1 is WNHNN and CDR2 is SYGVQD (reference sequence). This CDR3 comprises 13 residues. V lost 5 bases and J lost 10, with 16 bases in between. The CDR3 DNA follows: TGCGCCAGCAGTACATTGGTCCCGGCCCCGCAGTATTTT. Translated, it gives CASSTLVPAPQYF.

This chain joins TRBV5-1 and TRBJ2-6, with a weak D call TRBD2 (6 bases). Trimming stripped 7 bases from V and 13 bases from J, with 21 bases between. This CDR3 comprises 14 residues. Germline assignment: CDR1 SGHRS and CDR2 YFSETQ. In nucleotides, the CDR3 is TGCGCCAGCGGTGATTCGCGGGGTCTGGGGGTCCTGACTTTC. Protein sequence: CASGDSRGLGVLTF.

The V gene is TRBV4-2, the J gene TRBJ1-1; D is unresolved. Germline loops: CDR1 LGHNA, CDR2 YNFKEQ. Trimming took 0 bases from V and 1 from J, leaving 9 bases between them. This CDR3 region has 15 residues. CDR3 residues: CASSQEEAQNTEAFF. CDR3 sequence (DNA): TGTGCCAGCAGCCAAGAGGAGGCGCAGAACACTGAAGCTTTCTTT.

This clonotype was found a few times. The V and J genes are TRBV15 and TRBJ2-1; D not certain. The CDR3 sequence is 14 residues long. Between the trimmed V and J ends, which lost 1 base and 5 bases, there was a span of 9 bases. From germline, CDR1 is LNHNV and CDR2 YYDKDF (reference sequence). DNA of the CDR3: TGTGCCACCAGCAGAGTTGTGCGAAACAATGAGCAGTTCTTC. This codes for CATSRVVRNNEQFF.

The J gene is TRBJ2-3, the V gene TRBV21-1; no check of the table's D call, TRBD2, against the DNA was made. TRBV21-1 is reported as a pseudogene. This CDR3 region has 16 residues. This CDR3 is CASRVGLAGGQDTQYF. DNA of the CDR3: TGTGCCAGTAGGGTGGGACTAGCGGGGGGGCAGGATACGCAGTATTTT.

The chain carries TRBV11-2 and TRBJ2-7; D call uncertain. Trimming stripped 7 bases from V and 7 bases from J, with 20 bases between. This CDR3 spans 14 amino acids. Looked up from germline, CDR1 is SGHAT and CDR2 is FQNNGV. The CDR3 loop reads CASNDGSSYNEQYF. The DNA for the CDR3 is TGTGCCAGCAATGACGGCTCCTCCTACAATGAGCAGTACTTC. The full variable domain, with the rest looked up from reference TRBV11-2 and TRBJ2-7, is EAGVAQSPRYKIIEKRQSVAFWCNPISGHATLYWYQQILGQGPKLLIQFQNNGVVDDSQLPKDRFSAERLKGVDSTLKIQPAKLEDSAVYLCASNDGSSYNEQYFGPGTRLTVT.

This chain connects TRBV4-2 to TRBJ2-1; maybe TRBD1 (6 bases). The CDR3 extends over 17 amino acids. The germline CDR1 and CDR2 sequences are LGHNA and YNFKEQ. V lost 3 bases and J 4 bases, leaving 19 bases between the germline ends. CDR3: CASSQVLVRDKYNEQFF. CDR3 nucleotides: TGTGCCAGCAGCCAGGTCCTTGTCAGGGACAAATACAATGAGCAGTTCTTC.

This chain uses TRBV11-2 with TRBJ2-7, with 7 bases identical to TRBD1. Germline CDR1 and CDR2: SGHAT and FQNNGV. With 4 bases clipped from V and 2 bases from J, the junction kept 5 bases outside the gene matches. This CDR3 region has 14 residues. CDR3: CASSSDREPYEQYF. The CDR3 region has the DNA TGTGCCAGCAGCTCAGACAGGGAACCCTACGAGCAGTACTTC. The whole variable domain, remainder taken from reference TRBV11-2 and TRBJ2-7, is EAGVAQSPRYKIIEKRQSVAFWCNPISGHATLYWYQQILGQGPKLLIQFQNNGVVDDSQLPKDRFSAERLKGVDSTLKIQPAKLEDSAVYLCASSSDREPYEQYFGPGTRLTVT.

This rearrangement joins TRBV12-3 or TRBV12-4 to TRBJ1-2, with D unresolved. Between the trimmed V and J ends, which lost 7 bases and 1 base, there was a span of 13 bases. The CDR3 is made up of 14 amino acids. This CDR3 is CASTPSRGNYGYTF. CDR3 in DNA: TGTGCCAGCACCCCAAGCCGGGGTAACTATGGCTACACCTTC.

A word on this clonotype: At one end, the junction sequence differs from germline, possibly due to a read error. V is TRBV11-3 and J is TRBJ2-7, with D perhaps TRBD1 (6 bases). There are 15 residues in the CDR3. CDR1 is SGHNT and CDR2 is YENEEA in the germline V gene. CDR3: CASSYPGHLGYEQYF. In DNA, the CDR3 is TGCGCCAGCAGCTACCCGGGACACCTCGGCTACGAGCAGTACTTC.